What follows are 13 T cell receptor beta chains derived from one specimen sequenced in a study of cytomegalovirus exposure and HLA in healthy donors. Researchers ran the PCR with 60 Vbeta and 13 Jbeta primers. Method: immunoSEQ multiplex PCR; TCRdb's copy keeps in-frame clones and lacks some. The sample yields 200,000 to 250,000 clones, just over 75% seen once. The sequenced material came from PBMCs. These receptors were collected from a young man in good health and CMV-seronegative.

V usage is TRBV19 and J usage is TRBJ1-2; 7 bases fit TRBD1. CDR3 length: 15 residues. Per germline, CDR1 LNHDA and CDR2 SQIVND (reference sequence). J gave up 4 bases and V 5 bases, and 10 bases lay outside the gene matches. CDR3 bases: TGTGCCAGTAGTCCCGGATGGCAGGGGGTCTATGGCTACACCTTC. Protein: CASSPGWQGVYGYTF.

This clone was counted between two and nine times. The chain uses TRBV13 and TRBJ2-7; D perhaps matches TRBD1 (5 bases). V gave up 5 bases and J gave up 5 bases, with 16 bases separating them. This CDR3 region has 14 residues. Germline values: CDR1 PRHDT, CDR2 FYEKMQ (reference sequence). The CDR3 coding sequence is TGTGCCAGCAGCCGAGGACACCCACCCCACGAGCAGTACTTC. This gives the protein CASSRGHPPHEQYF.

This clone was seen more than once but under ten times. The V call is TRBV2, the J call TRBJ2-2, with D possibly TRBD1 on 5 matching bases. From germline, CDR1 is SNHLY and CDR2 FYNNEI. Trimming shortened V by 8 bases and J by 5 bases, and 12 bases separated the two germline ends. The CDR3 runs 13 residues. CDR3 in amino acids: CASLTVETGELFF. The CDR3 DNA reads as TGTGCCAGCTTGACAGTCGAAACCGGGGAGCTGTTTTTT.

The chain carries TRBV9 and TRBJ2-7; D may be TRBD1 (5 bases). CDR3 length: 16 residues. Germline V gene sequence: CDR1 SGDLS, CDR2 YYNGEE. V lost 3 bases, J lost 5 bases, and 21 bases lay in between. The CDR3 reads CASSALSQGTVDEQYF. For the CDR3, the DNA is TGTGCCAGCAGCGCTCTATCGCAGGGCACGGTGGACGAGCAGTACTTC.

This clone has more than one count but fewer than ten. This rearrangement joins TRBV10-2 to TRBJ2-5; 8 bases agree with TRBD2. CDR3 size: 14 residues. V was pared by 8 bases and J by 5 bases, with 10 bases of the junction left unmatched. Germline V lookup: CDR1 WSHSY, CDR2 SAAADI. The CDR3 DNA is TGCGCCAGCCTAGACGGGACTAGACGGGAGACCCAGTACTTC. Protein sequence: CASLDGTRRETQYF.

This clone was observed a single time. The CDR3 region is CASGDPTSGESHGTDTQYF. The CDR3 DNA reads as TGTGCCAGCGGGGACCCGACTAGCGGGGAATCTCACGGCACAGATACGCAGTATTTT. The J gene is TRBJ2-3, the V gene TRBV2; 11 bases are a match to TRBD2. J was trimmed by 1 base and V by 8 bases; bases with no gene match: 17. This CDR3 comprises 19 residues. Looked up from germline, CDR1 is SNHLY and CDR2 is FYNNEI.

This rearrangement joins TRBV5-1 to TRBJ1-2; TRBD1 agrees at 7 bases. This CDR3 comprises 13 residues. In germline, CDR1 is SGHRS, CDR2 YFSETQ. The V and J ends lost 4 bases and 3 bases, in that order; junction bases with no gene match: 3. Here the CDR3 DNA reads TGCGCCAGCAGCCGGGACAGCGACTATGGCTACACCTTC. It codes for CASSRDSDYGYTF.

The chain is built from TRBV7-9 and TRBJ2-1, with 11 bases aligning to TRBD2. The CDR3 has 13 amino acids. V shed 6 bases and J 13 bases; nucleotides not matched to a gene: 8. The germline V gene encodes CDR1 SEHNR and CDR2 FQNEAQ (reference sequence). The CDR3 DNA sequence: TGTGCCAGCAGTCAAACTAGCGGGAGTTCCCAGTTCTTC. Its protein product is CASSQTSGSSQFF.

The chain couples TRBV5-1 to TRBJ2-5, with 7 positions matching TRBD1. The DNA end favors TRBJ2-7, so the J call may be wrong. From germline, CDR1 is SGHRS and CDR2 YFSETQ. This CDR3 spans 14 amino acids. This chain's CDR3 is CASSLQGTSYEQYF. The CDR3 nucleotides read TGCGCCAGCAGCTTACAGGGGACGTCCTACGAGCAGTACTTC.

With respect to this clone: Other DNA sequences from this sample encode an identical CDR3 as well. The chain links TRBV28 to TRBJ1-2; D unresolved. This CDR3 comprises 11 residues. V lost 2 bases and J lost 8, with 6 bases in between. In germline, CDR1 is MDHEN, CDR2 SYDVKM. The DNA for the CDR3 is TGTGCCAGCAGTTTACGCGGGGGCTACACCTTC. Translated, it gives CASSLRGGYTF.

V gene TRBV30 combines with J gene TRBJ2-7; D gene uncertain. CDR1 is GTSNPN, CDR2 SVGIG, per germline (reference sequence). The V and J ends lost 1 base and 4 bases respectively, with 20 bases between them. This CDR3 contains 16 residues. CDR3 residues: CAWSAMGTLAPYEQYF. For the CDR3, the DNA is TGTGCCTGGAGTGCAATGGGCACACTTGCACCTTACGAGCAGTACTTC. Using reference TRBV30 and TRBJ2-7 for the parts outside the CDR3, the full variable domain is SQTIHQWPATLVQPVGSPLSLECTVEGTSNPNLYWYRQAAGRGLQLLFYSVGIGQISSEVPQNLSASRPQDRQFILSSKKLLLSDSGFYLCAWSAMGTLAPYEQYFGPGTRLTVT.

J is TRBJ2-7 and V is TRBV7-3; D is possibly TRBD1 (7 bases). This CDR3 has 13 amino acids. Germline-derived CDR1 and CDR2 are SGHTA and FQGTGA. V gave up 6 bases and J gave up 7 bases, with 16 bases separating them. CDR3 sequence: CASSRDRAGEQYF. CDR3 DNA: TGTGCCAGCAGTCGCGACAGGGCGGGGGAGCAGTACTTC.

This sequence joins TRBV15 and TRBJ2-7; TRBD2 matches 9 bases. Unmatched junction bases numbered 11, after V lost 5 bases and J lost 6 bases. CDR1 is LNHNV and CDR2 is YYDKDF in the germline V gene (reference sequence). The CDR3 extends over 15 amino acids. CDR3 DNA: TGTGCCACCAGCCGGGGAGGCGGGAGGGCCGCCGAGCAGTACTTC. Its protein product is CATSRGGGRAAEQYF.